This TCR beta chain was observed in a study of blood T cells in healthy people across ages. This clonotype has at least ten counts. Its antigen is still unknown. Peripheral blood, about 9.8 milliliters per donor, was collected. General study results and limits: Expanded clonotype changes were possibly confounded by unknown donor CMV status.

CDR3 length equals 16 residues. Germline V gene data show CDR1 as SQVTM and CDR2 as ANQGSEA. The V gene end was trimmed by 6 bases and the J gene end by 6 bases; junction bases not matched to a gene: 13. The second PCR ran about 6 to 11 cycles with a sample-barcoded 5' primer and J-beta primers. Each cDNA molecule carried a tag from a template-switch adaptor that contained 12 random nucleotides. TCRdb processed the 5' RACE reads anew with MiXCR; each CDR3 protein has one entry. The sample carries fewer than 900,000 distinct CDR3 sequences, approximately 39% recorded once. The sample was blood. The rearrangement joins TRBV29-1 to TRBJ2-1; 11 bases line up with TRBD2. This receptor was identified in a woman aged 55-69 years in good health. The DNA of the CDR3 is TGCAGCGTCAAAGAACGACTAGCGGGACTAGGCAATGAGCAGTTCTTC. It translates to CSVKERLAGLGNEQFF.